This is a list of T cell receptor beta chains from one sample in a study of blood T cell repertoires in COVID-19. Here immunoSEQ multiplex PCR was the method, and the copy in TCRdb shows in-frame clones only, minus some. The repertoire consists of hundreds of thousands of clones, with roughly nine tenths occurring once and the leading ten covering around 6.9%. The sequenced sample was peripheral blood. These TCRs come from a man in his sixties who had recovered from COVID-19. CDR3s include the opening cysteine and the closing phenylalanine or tryptophan. A D gene is named only where the DNA matches it firmly. Clone size, where shown, is once, few, many, or a class for clones that have expanded.

TRBV18	NA	NA	TRBJ1-2	CASSDSRGSGYTF	TGTGCCAGCTCAGATTCCAGGGGATCTGGCTACACCTTC
TRBV27	NA	NA	TRBJ1-5	CASSLVGNQPQHF	TGTGCCAGCAGCTTAGTCGGGAATCAGCCCCAGCATTTT
TRBV30	NA	NA	TRBJ1-3	CAWSTTVNSGNTIYF	TGTGCCTGGAGTACGACAGTAAACTCTGGAAACACCATATATTTT
TRBV5-4	TRBD2	NA	TRBJ2-3	CASSQGGGWGTDTQYF	TGTGCCAGCAGCCAGGGCGGGGGTTGGGGCACAGATACGCAGTATTTT
TRBV28	NA	once	TRBJ1-6	CASSLNTGKTYSPLHF	TGTGCCAGCAGCCTAAATACCGGGAAAACATATTCACCCCTCCACTTT
TRBV12-5	TRBD1	NA	TRBJ2-6	CASGGGQGEANVLTF	TGTGCTAGTGGTGGGGGACAGGGGGAAGCCAACGTCCTGACTTTC
TRBV5-1	NA	NA	TRBJ2-1	CASSYVGTVALSSYNEQFF	TGCGCCAGCAGCTACGTAGGAACAGTGGCCCTGAGCTCCTACAATGAGCAGTTCTTC
TRBV6-5	TRBD1	many	TRBJ1-2	CASTGTGKTYGYTF	TGTGCCAGCACCGGGACAGGGAAAACCTATGGCTACACCTTC
TRBV21-1	NA	once	TRBJ1-3	CAPNRGNENTIYF	TGTGCTCCAAACAGGGGTAACGAAAACACCATATATTTT
TRBV7-9	TRBD1	NA	TRBJ1-2	CASSLGGRTGEFEGYTF	TGTGCCAGCAGCTTAGGAGGCCGGACAGGGGAATTCGAGGGCTACACCTTC
TRBV10-3	NA	few	TRBJ1-5	CAISHREESQPQHF	TGTGCCATCAGCCACCGGGAGGAAAGCCAGCCCCAGCATTTT
TRBV5-6	NA	NA	TRBJ1-2	CASSHGQNYYGYTF	TGTGCCAGCAGCCATGGACAGAACTACTATGGCTACACCTTC
TRBV18	NA	NA	TRBJ1-5	CASSPEGNSNQPQHF	TGTGCCAGCTCCCCTGAGGGAAATAGCAATCAGCCCCAGCATTTT
TRBV7-8	NA	NA	TRBJ2-4	CASSLVGGENIQYF	TGTGCCAGCAGCTTAGTCGGGGGAGAAAACATTCAGTACTTC
TRBV3-1/TRBV3-2	TRBD1	NA	TRBJ2-2	CASSPGQGGTGELFF	TGTGCCAGCAGCCCGGGACAGGGCGGGACCGGGGAGCTGTTTTTT
TRBV19	NA	NA	TRBJ1-1	CASSTYRAATPGEAFF	TGTGCCAGTAGTACCTACAGGGCAGCCACGCCGGGTGAAGCTTTCTTT
TRBV21-1	NA	NA	TRBJ1-2	CASSKECRRSNYGYTF	TGTGCCAGCAGCAAAGAGTGTCGCAGAAGTAACTATGGCTACACCTTC
TRBV6-1	NA	NA	TRBJ2-7	CASSDRTPYEQYF	TGTGCCAGCAGTGACCGGACACCTTACGAGCAGTACTTC
TRBV19	NA	NA	TRBJ2-7	CASSKSALFSYEQYF	TGTGCCAGTAGTAAGAGCGCGTTATTCTCCTACGAGCAGTACTTC
TRBV6-5	NA	NA	TRBJ2-2	CASRRGRYTGELFF	TGTGCCAGCCGGCGGGGGCGATACACCGGGGAGCTGTTTTTT
TRBV2	TRBD1	NA	TRBJ1-1	CASRRGQSEAFF	TGTGCCAGCAGGAGGGGGCAGTCTGAAGCTTTCTTT
TRBV25-1	TRBD1	NA	TRBJ1-2	CASSALGTGFYGYTF	TGTGCCAGCAGTGCCCTGGGGACAGGCTTCTATGGCTACACCTTC
TRBV25-1	TRBD2	NA	TRBJ2-1	CASGPGGAGGKNEQFF	TGTGCCAGCGGCCCAGGGGGAGCGGGGGGGAAAAATGAGCAGTTCTTC
TRBV5-1	NA	NA	TRBJ1-4	CASSLRRAEEKLFF	TGCGCCAGCAGCTTGAGGAGGGCGGAAGAAAAACTGTTTTTT
TRBV19	NA	NA	TRBJ2-7	CASSKGGISNEQYF	TGTGCCAGTAGTAAAGGGGGAATTTCCAACGAGCAGTACTTC
TRBV5-1	TRBD1	NA	TRBJ1-5	CASRPLDRGNRNQPQHF	TGCGCCAGCAGACCTTTGGACAGGGGAAATCGCAATCAGCCCCAGCATTTT